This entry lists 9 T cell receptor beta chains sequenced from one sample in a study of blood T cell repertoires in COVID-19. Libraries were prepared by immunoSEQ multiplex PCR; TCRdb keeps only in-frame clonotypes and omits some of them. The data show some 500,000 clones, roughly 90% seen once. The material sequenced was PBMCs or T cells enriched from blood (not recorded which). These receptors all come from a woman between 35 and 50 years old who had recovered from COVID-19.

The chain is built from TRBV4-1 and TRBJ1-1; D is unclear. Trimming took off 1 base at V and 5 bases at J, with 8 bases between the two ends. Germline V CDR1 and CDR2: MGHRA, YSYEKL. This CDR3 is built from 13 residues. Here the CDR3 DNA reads TGCGCCAGCAGCCAAGTAGTGAGGACTGAAGCTTTCTTT. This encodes CASSQVVRTEAFF.

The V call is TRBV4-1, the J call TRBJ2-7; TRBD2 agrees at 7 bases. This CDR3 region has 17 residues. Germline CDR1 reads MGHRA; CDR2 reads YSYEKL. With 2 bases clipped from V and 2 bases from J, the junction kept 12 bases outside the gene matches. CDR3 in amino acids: CASSQLRGLAETYEQYF. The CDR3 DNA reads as TGCGCCAGCAGCCAACTGCGGGGTCTAGCGGAAACCTACGAGCAGTACTTC.

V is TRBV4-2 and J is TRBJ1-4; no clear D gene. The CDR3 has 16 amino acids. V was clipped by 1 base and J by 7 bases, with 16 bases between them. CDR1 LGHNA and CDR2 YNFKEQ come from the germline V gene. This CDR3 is CASSQGSLPEGEKLFF. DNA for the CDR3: TGTGCCAGCAGCCAAGGTTCACTCCCTGAGGGTGAAAAACTGTTTTTT.

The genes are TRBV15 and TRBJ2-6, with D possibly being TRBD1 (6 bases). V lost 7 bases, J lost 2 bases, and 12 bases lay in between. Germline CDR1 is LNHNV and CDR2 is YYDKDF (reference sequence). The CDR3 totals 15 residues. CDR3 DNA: TGTGCCACCAATAAAGGGGGACCTGGGGCCAACGTCCTGACTTTC. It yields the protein CATNKGGPGANVLTF.

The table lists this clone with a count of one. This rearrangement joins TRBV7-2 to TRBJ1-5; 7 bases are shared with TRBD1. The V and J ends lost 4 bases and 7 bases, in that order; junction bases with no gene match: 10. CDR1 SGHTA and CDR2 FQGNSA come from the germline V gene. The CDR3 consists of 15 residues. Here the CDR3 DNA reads TGTGCCAGCAGCTCCTCAGGGGGATATGGGCAGCCCCAGCATTTT. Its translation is CASSSSGGYGQPQHF.

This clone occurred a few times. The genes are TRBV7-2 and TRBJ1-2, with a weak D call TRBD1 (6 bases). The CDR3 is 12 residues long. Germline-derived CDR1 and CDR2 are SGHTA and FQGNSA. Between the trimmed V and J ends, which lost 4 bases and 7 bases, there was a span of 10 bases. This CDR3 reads CASSSGGGGYTF. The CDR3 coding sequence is TGTGCCAGCAGCTCTGGGGGCGGTGGCTACACCTTC.

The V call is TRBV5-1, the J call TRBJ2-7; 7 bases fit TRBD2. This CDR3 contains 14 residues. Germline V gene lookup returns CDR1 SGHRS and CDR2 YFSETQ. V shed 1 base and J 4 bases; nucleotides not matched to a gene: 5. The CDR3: CASSLLPSGYEQYF. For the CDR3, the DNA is TGCGCCAGCAGCTTGTTACCTAGCGGTTACGAGCAGTACTTC.

The CDR3 protein is CASSLAHRVSYEQYF. Here the CDR3 DNA reads TGTGCCAGCAGCTTAGCTCACAGGGTATCCTACGAGCAGTACTTC. The gene calls are TRBV11-2 and TRBJ2-7; TRBD1 is a possible D gene (6 bases). The CDR3 is 15 amino acids. V gave up 1 base and J gave up 1 base, with 11 bases separating them. CDR1 SGHAT and CDR2 FQNNGV come from the germline V gene. The complete variable domain, with remaining parts taken from reference TRBV11-2 and TRBJ2-7, reads EAGVAQSPRYKIIEKRQSVAFWCNPISGHATLYWYQQILGQGPKLLIQFQNNGVVDDSQLPKDRFSAERLKGVDSTLKIQPAKLEDSAVYLCASSLAHRVSYEQYFGPGTRLTVT.

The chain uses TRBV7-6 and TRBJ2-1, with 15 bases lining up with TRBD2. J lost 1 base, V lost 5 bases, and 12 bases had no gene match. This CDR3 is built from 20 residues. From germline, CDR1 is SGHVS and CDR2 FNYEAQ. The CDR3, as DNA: TGTGCCAGCAGCCCAAGCGGACTAGCGGGAGGGCCGGAATCCTACAATGAGCAGTTCTTC. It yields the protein CASSPSGLAGGPESYNEQFF.